These 29 T cell receptor beta chains came from one sample sequenced in a study of vaccination effects on CD4 cells after COVID-19. Measured with immunoSEQ multiplex PCR; TCRdb has only the in-frame clones, and not every one. This repertoire shows approximately 26,000 clones, 73% found once; its top ten account for roughly a tenth. Their specific antigens are unknown. Viral peptide pool expansion of antigen-specific CD4+ T cells preceded sequencing in the ViraFEST assay. Researchers isolated CD4+ T cells once approximately ten days of culture had elapsed. It was two doses of either the BNT162b2 or mRNA-1273 vaccine that participants received. Sequencing was performed on CD4+ T cells from PBMCs cultured with HCoV-NL63 spike peptides, taken after COVID-19 vaccination. These receptors came from a human donor who received a COVID-19 vaccine.

The V and J genes are TRBV3-1 (or the pseudogene TRBV3-2) and TRBJ1-3; D uncertain. Germline values: CDR1 LGHDT, CDR2 YNNKEL (reference sequence). This CDR3 contains 13 residues. V was shortened by 3 bases and J by 0 bases, with 3 bases between the two germline ends. The CDR3 loop is CASSQGSGNTIYF. The CDR3 DNA reads as TGTGCCAGCAGCCAGGGCTCTGGAAACACCATATATTTT.

The chain recombines TRBV5-4 with TRBJ1-1; D is uncertain. V was clipped by 2 bases and J by 1 base, with 9 bases between them. Per germline, CDR1 SGHNT and CDR2 YYREEE (reference sequence). This CDR3 contains 14 residues. The CDR3 is CASSLFEANTEAFF. CDR3 bases: TGTGCCAGCAGCTTATTTGAGGCGAACACTGAAGCTTTCTTT.

This clone was observed a few times. The chain employs TRBV12-5 and TRBJ2-5; D is undetermined. Germline CDR1 reads LGHNT; CDR2 reads FRNRAP. The CDR3 covers 13 residues. The ends were cut back, 0 bases at V and 6 bases at J, with 8 bases in the middle. The CDR3 is CASGLVGRQTQYF. DNA for the CDR3: TGTGCTAGTGGTTTGGTAGGCCGACAGACCCAGTACTTC.

The V call is TRBV25-1, the J call TRBJ2-1, with 12 bases lining up with TRBD2. This CDR3 has 15 residues. V trimming: 2 bases; J trimming: 9 bases; junction bases outside the gene matches: 5. Germline V lookup: CDR1 MGHDK, CDR2 SYGVNS. The CDR3 nucleotides are TGTGCCAGCAGTGAACCTAGCGGGGGGGCAGGTGAGCAGTTCTTC. Translating it yields CASSEPSGGAGEQFF.

This clone was counted once. The genes are TRBV5-8 and TRBJ1-5, with TRBD1 identical over 10 bases. The V gene end was trimmed by 4 bases and the J gene end by 5 bases; junction bases not matched to a gene: 6. The length of the CDR3 is 15 residues. Looked up from germline, CDR1 is SGHTS and CDR2 is YDEGEE. For the CDR3, the DNA is TGTGCCAGCAGCCCGGACAGGGGGGGATATCAGCCCCAGCATTTT. This sequence encodes CASSPDRGGYQPQHF.

This chain connects TRBV5-4 to TRBJ1-5, with a possible D match to TRBD1 (5 bases). V lost 2 bases and J 6 bases, leaving 12 bases between the germline ends. Germline values: CDR1 SGHNT, CDR2 YYREEE (reference sequence). There are 14 residues in the CDR3. CDR3 in amino acids: CASSLGGEVQPQHF. In DNA form, the CDR3 reads TGTGCCAGCAGCTTAGGAGGGGAGGTTCAGCCCCAGCATTTT.

J is TRBJ1-6 and V is TRBV10-2; D is perhaps TRBD1 (6 bases). Per the germline V gene, CDR1 is WSHSY and CDR2 is SAAADI. Trimming took off 4 bases at V and 5 bases at J, with 12 bases between the two ends. There are 15 residues in the CDR3. CDR3 nucleotides: TGCGCCAGCAGTGCCCGGGGGGCCGATAATTCACCCCTCCACTTT. Amino acid sequence: CASSARGADNSPLHF.

The V and J genes are TRBV5-4 and TRBJ1-3; TRBD1 matches 8 bases. Germline values: CDR1 SGHNT, CDR2 YYREEE (reference sequence). The CDR3 length is 14 residues. The V gene end was trimmed by 3 bases and the J gene end by 2 bases; junction bases not matched to a gene: 1. CDR3 in amino acids: CASSSDRAGNTIYF. CDR3 sequence (DNA): TGTGCCAGCAGCTCGGACAGGGCTGGAAACACCATATATTTT.

The CDR3 DNA sequence: TGTGCCAGCAGCGGGACTAGCGGTACCTACGAGCAGTACTTC. Translating it yields CASSGTSGTYEQYF. V gene TRBV4-2 combines with J gene TRBJ2-7, with 11 bases fitting TRBD2. Germline CDR1 is LGHNA and CDR2 is YNFKEQ. The CDR3 is 14 amino acids. The V segment lost 5 bases and the J segment 2 bases; nucleotides outside the gene matches: 2.

The chain recombines TRBV5-1 with TRBJ1-2; D possibly corresponds to TRBD1 (5 bases). The CDR3 covers 14 residues. From germline, CDR1 is SGHRS and CDR2 YFSETQ. V gave up 5 bases and J gave up 2 bases, with 13 bases separating them. CDR3 residues: CASSYGATNYGYTF. Here the CDR3 DNA reads TGCGCCAGCAGTTATGGGGCCACCAACTATGGCTACACCTTC.

The CDR3 DNA is TGTGCCAGCAGCGCTGACAGGGTTGAAAAACTGTTTTTT. Protein product: CASSADRVEKLFF. The chain has TRBV2 and TRBJ1-4; 7 bases match TRBD1. V lost 6 bases, J lost 7 bases, and 5 bases stayed unmatched. This CDR3 region has 13 residues. The germline V gene has CDR1 SNHLY and CDR2 FYNNEI.

The gene calls are TRBV18 and TRBJ1-1, with a tentative D call TRBD1 (6 bases). Per germline, CDR1 KGHSH and CDR2 LQKENI. The CDR3 spans 15 residues. Trimming pared 6 bases from V and 1 base from J, leaving 15 bases between. CDR3 residues: CASSQGQGSNTEAFF. The CDR3 nucleotides read TGTGCCAGCTCCCAAGGGCAGGGGTCGAACACTGAAGCTTTCTTT. Full variable domain (rest looked up from reference TRBV18 and TRBJ1-1): NAGVMQNPRHLVRRRGQEARLRCSPMKGHSHVYWYRQLPEEGLKFMVYLQKENIIDESGMPKERFSAEFPKEGPSILRIQQVVRGDSAAYFCASSQGQGSNTEAFFGQGTRLTVV.

V and J are TRBV10-3 and TRBJ1-1; D remains ambiguous. The CDR3 loop spans 14 amino acids. The germline V gene has CDR1 ENHRY and CDR2 SYGVKD. Trimming pared 6 bases from V and 7 bases from J, leaving 18 bases between. CDR3 region: CAISASVTSLEAFF. In nucleotides, the CDR3 is TGTGCCATCAGCGCCTCGGTCACCTCGCTTGAAGCTTTCTTT.

This clone is deemed large (0.1 to 1%). The chain employs TRBV5-4 and TRBJ1-1, with D maybe TRBD1 (5 bases). The length of the CDR3 is 16 residues. V lost 1 base and J 1 base, leaving 14 bases between the germline ends. CDR1 SGHNT and CDR2 YYREEE come from the germline V gene (reference sequence). The CDR3 DNA reads TGTGCCAGCAGCTTGAGGGGCGTCGAGGGGAACACTGAAGCTTTCTTT. It is translated as CASSLRGVEGNTEAFF.

The chain employs TRBV7-7 and TRBJ1-2; TRBD1 matches 9 bases. CDR1 is SSHAT, CDR2 FNYEAQ, per germline (reference sequence). The V gene end was trimmed by 2 bases and the J gene end by 4 bases; junction bases not matched to a gene: 8. The CDR3 is 16 amino acids. CDR3 bases: TGTGCCAGCAGCTTATCTAGGACAGGGGACATCTATGGCTACACCTTC. The encoded protein is CASSLSRTGDIYGYTF.

The chain couples TRBV24-1 to TRBJ1-1; D is ambiguous. The germline V and J ends were trimmed by 4 bases and 5 bases, with 10 bases remaining between them. Germline V gene data show CDR1 as KGHDR and CDR2 as SFDVKD. This CDR3 has 13 residues. The CDR3 region is CATSERGRTEAFF. Written as DNA, the CDR3 is TGTGCCACCAGTGAACGGGGTCGTACTGAAGCTTTCTTT.

The CDR3 spells CASSPQGLAVGNEQFF. In DNA, the CDR3 is TGTGCCAGCAGTCCCCAGGGACTAGCGGTGGGGAATGAGCAGTTCTTC. This chain joins TRBV27 and TRBJ2-1; 11 positions agree with TRBD2. The CDR3 is 16 residues long. CDR1 is MNHEY and CDR2 is SMNVEV in the germline V gene (reference sequence). After removal of 5 bases from V and 7 bases from J, the junction contained 10 bases not matched to a gene.

The rearrangement uses TRBV7-9 and TRBJ2-7, with 11 bases lining up with TRBD2. Germline V gene lookup returns CDR1 SEHNR and CDR2 FQNEAQ (reference sequence). CDR3 length: 18 residues. The trim removed 4 bases at V and 0 bases at J, leaving 11 bases unmatched. The DNA for the CDR3 is TGTGCCAGCAGCTCGGACGGAAAGACTAGCGGGGTCTCCTACGAGCAGTACTTC. Translated: CASSSDGKTSGVSYEQYF. Full variable domain (outside the CDR3, taken from reference TRBV7-9 and TRBJ2-7): DTGVSQNPRHKITKRGQNVTFRCDPISEHNRLYWYRQTLGQGPEFLTYFQNEAQLEKSRLLSDRFSAERPKGSFSTLEIQRTEQGDSAMYLCASSSDGKTSGVSYEQYFGPGTRLTVT.

J is TRBJ2-5 and V is TRBV20-1; D uncertain. Trimming pared 1 base from V and 8 bases from J, leaving 8 bases between. The CDR3 extends over 11 amino acids. From germline, CDR1 is DFQATT and CDR2 SNEGSKA (reference sequence). CDR3 region: CSARASNTQYF. CDR3 coding DNA: TGCAGTGCTAGAGCCTCTAACACCCAGTACTTC.

This chain uses TRBV6-5 with TRBJ1-6; the match to TRBD1 covers 10 bases. V was clipped by 6 bases and J by 7 bases; unmatched bases: 3. Germline CDR1 and CDR2: MNHEY and SVGAGI. The CDR3 length is 14 residues. In DNA form, the CDR3 reads TGTGCCAGCAGGGACAGGGGGGGAAATTCACCCCTCCACTTT. Its protein product is CASRDRGGNSPLHF.

The chain carries TRBV6-5 and TRBJ2-3; D gene ambiguous. V shed 5 bases and J shed 2 bases, with 14 bases lying between them. This CDR3 has 15 amino acids. CDR1 is MNHEY, CDR2 SVGAGI, per germline. CDR3 nucleotides: TGTGCCAGCAGTCCCTCGGTCTGGACCACAGATACGCAGTATTTT. It specifies CASSPSVWTTDTQYF.

The chain carries TRBV2 and TRBJ2-5; 11 bases fit TRBD2. Trimming removed 5 bases from V and 3 bases from J; junction bases left unmatched: 8. Germline-derived CDR1 and CDR2 are SNHLY and FYNNEI. This CDR3 region has 16 residues. CDR3 sequence reads: CASSTGLLAGEETQYF. In DNA, the CDR3 is TGTGCCAGCAGTACCGGGTTACTAGCGGGGGAAGAGACCCAGTACTTC.

The rearrangement uses TRBV6-5 and TRBJ2-7; D remains unclear. This CDR3 has 14 residues. V shed 6 bases and J shed 0 bases, with 12 bases lying between them. CDR1 is MNHEY, CDR2 SVGAGI, per germline. Here the CDR3 DNA reads TGTGCCAGCAGCTCCTCGACGGCCTCCTACGAGCAGTACTTC. Protein: CASSSSTASYEQYF.

This chain links TRBV15 with TRBJ2-7; D is unclear. CDR3 length equals 14 residues. V gave up 0 bases and J gave up 0 bases, with 6 bases separating them. Germline V lookup: CDR1 LNHNV, CDR2 YYDKDF (reference sequence). CDR3 amino acids: CATSRDPGSYEQYF. The CDR3 coding sequence is TGTGCCACCAGCAGAGACCCGGGCTCCTACGAGCAGTACTTC. Drawing the rest from reference TRBV15 and TRBJ2-7, the complete variable domain is DAMVIQNPRYQVTQFGKPVTLSCSQTLNHNVMYWYQQKSSQAPKLLFHYYDKDFNNEADTPDNFQSRRPNTSFCFLDIRSPGLGDTAMYLCATSRDPGSYEQYFGPGTRLTVT.

This clone was seen only a few times. This chain uses TRBV2 with TRBJ2-1; tentatively, D is TRBD2 (5 bases). Looked up from germline, CDR1 is SNHLY and CDR2 is FYNNEI. Trimming left V 3 bases short and J 6 bases short, with 6 bases between. The CDR3 is 12 residues long. The CDR3 reads CASSEDSNEQFF. CDR3 sequence (DNA): TGTGCCAGCAGTGAGGACTCCAATGAGCAGTTCTTC.

This chain links TRBV7-9 with TRBJ2-1; D remains unclear. The CDR3 sequence is 16 residues long. Germline loops: CDR1 SEHNR, CDR2 FQNEAQ (reference sequence). Deletions cut 0 bases from V and 0 bases from J, with 9 bases between. CDR3 region: CASSLATSYSYNEQFF. For the CDR3, the DNA is TGTGCCAGCAGCTTAGCGACTTCCTACTCCTACAATGAGCAGTTCTTC.

This sequence joins TRBV5-1 and TRBJ2-1; D possibly corresponds to TRBD2 (5 bases). In germline, CDR1 is SGHRS, CDR2 YFSETQ. The CDR3 covers 15 residues. V was pared by 1 base and J by 6 bases, with 14 bases between. The CDR3 nucleotides read TGCGCCAGCAGCTTGCCCGGGGTACGACGCAATGAGCAGTTCTTC. It translates to CASSLPGVRRNEQFF. Using reference TRBV5-1 and TRBJ2-1 for the parts outside the CDR3, the full variable domain is KAGVTQTPRYLIKTRGQQVTLSCSPISGHRSVSWYQQTPGQGLQFLFEYFSETQRNKGNFPGRFSGRQFSNSRSEMNVSTLELGDSALYLCASSLPGVRRNEQFFGPGTRLTVL.

The V call is TRBV6-6, the J call TRBJ2-7; D remains ambiguous. Looked up from germline, CDR1 is MNHNY and CDR2 is SVGAGI (reference sequence). This CDR3 is 16 amino acids long. Trimming shortened V by 6 bases and J by 4 bases, and 22 bases separated the two germline ends. In DNA form, the CDR3 reads TGTGCCAGCAGCCGCCGTGGTGGCCAGCGAGAATACGAGCAGTACTTC. Protein sequence: CASSRRGGQREYEQYF.

The CDR3 region has the DNA TGTGCCAGCAGCTTGGTGGGTCGGGGGTTGGAGACCCAGTACTTC. Residues: CASSLVGRGLETQYF. The chain recombines TRBV5-8 with TRBJ2-5; tentative D call: TRBD2 (6 bases). V was pared by 0 bases and J by 5 bases, with 14 bases between. Germline assignment: CDR1 SGHTS and CDR2 YDEGEE. CDR3 size: 15 residues.